The 32 T cell receptor beta chains below all came from one sample that was sequenced in a study of T-cell reconstitution after alpha-beta-depleted transplantation in children. Using unique molecular identifiers, the investigators prepared the TCRbeta library. TCRdb re-analysed the PCR reads in MiXCR, keeping a single row per CDR3 protein. The sample lists about 900,000 distinct CDR3 sequences, 25% to 30% seen once, with more than 25% in the top ten. The source was PBMCs, mostly from graft donor cells, collected 360 days after TCRalphabeta/CD19-depleted stem cell transplant. The receptors come from a boy under two years old who had a stem cell transplant for SCID, so the T cells may come from the graft donor.

This clonotype was seen more than once but under ten times. V gene TRBV5-1 combines with J gene TRBJ2-3; tentatively, D is TRBD1 (5 bases). The germline V gene has CDR1 SGHRS and CDR2 YFSETQ. The CDR3 extends over 14 amino acids. V was pared by 3 bases and J by 6 bases, with 14 bases between. As DNA, the CDR3 is TGCGCCAGCAGCTCCCAGGGTATCACGGATACGCAGTATTTT. This sequence encodes CASSSQGITDTQYF.

This clonotype was observed a few times. J is TRBJ1-1 and V is TRBV29-1, with unresolved D. The CDR3 has 13 amino acids. Germline values: CDR1 SQVTM, CDR2 ANQGSEA. Trimming stripped 3 bases from V and 11 bases from J, with 19 bases between. CDR3 loop: CSVDAGSPGGAFF. CDR3 sequence (DNA): TGCAGCGTTGATGCGGGGTCCCCAGGTGGGGCTTTCTTT.

This clonotype appeared a few times. The CDR3: CASSLFPRGLDSYEQYF. The CDR3 nucleotides read TGTGCCAGCAGCCTTTTCCCCCGGGGACTGGACTCCTACGAGCAGTACTTC. V usage is TRBV12-3 or TRBV12-4 and J usage is TRBJ2-7; tentative D call: TRBD2 (6 bases). V lost 6 bases, J lost 0 bases, and 21 bases lay in between. The CDR3 is 17 amino acids.

CDR3 DNA sequence: TGTGCCAGCAGTGAACCGGGGGCTTCTGGGGCCAACGTCCTGACTTTC. This encodes CASSEPGASGANVLTF. The chain has TRBV6-1 and TRBJ2-6; D might be TRBD1 or TRBD2, each matching 6 bases. Germline CDR1 reads MNHNS; CDR2 reads SASEGT. This CDR3 has 16 amino acids. V shed 2 bases and J shed 1 base, with 9 bases lying between them.

The chain uses TRBV18 and TRBJ2-7; TRBD2 matches 15 bases. This CDR3 has 16 amino acids. Germline trimming cut 4 bases from V and 5 bases from J; bases unmatched to any gene: 6. Germline loops: CDR1 KGHSH, CDR2 LQKENI. DNA of the CDR3: TGTGCCAGCTCACTTGGACTAGCGGGGGGGCCCCACGAGCAGTACTTC. This translates into CASSLGLAGGPHEQYF.

This clonotype has just a few counts. V gene TRBV20-1 combines with J gene TRBJ1-4; D may be TRBD1 (5 bases). The CDR3 is 15 amino acids. The germline V gene has CDR1 DFQATT and CDR2 SNEGSKA (reference sequence). Trimming took 5 bases from V and 0 from J, leaving 13 bases between them. The CDR3 DNA reads TGCAGTGCTGCGCCTCAGGGCGCAACTAATGAAAAACTGTTTTTT. Protein: CSAAPQGATNEKLFF.

This clonotype showed up just a few times. This rearrangement joins TRBV29-1 to TRBJ2-3; 14 bases line up with TRBD2. Germline trimming cut 6 bases from V and 0 bases from J; bases unmatched to any gene: 2. CDR3 size: 15 residues. The V gene's germline CDR1 is SQVTM and CDR2 ANQGSEA. The CDR3 here is CSVGLAGVSTDTQYF. CDR3 DNA: TGCAGCGTGGGACTAGCGGGGGTGAGCACAGATACGCAGTATTTT.

The chain is built from TRBV5-1 and TRBJ2-7; D uncertain. Germline loops: CDR1 SGHRS, CDR2 YFSETQ. The ends were cut back, 1 base at V and 11 bases at J, with 16 bases in the middle. The CDR3 spans 13 residues. This chain's CDR3 is CASSLFAAPIEYF. Here the CDR3 DNA reads TGCGCCAGCAGCTTGTTCGCAGCCCCCATCGAGTACTTC.

In its sample, this clonotype was seen a few times. The chain combines TRBV12-3 or TRBV12-4 with TRBJ1-6; D unclear. V gave up 2 bases and J gave up 8 bases, with 19 bases separating them. The CDR3 is 17 residues long. In DNA, the CDR3 is TGTGCCAGCAGTTTAAGTTTCATGTGGTCCCAGTATTCACCCCTCCACTTT. Its translation: CASSLSFMWSQYSPLHF.

The chain couples TRBV5-1 to TRBJ2-1; weak D call: TRBD2 (5 bases). The CDR3 totals 16 residues. Germline lookup yields CDR1 SGHRS and CDR2 YFSETQ. V shed 0 bases and J shed 4 bases, with 14 bases lying between them. CDR3 region: CASSLAGKAAYNEQFF. The CDR3 bases are TGCGCCAGCAGCTTGGCGGGGAAGGCGGCATACAATGAGCAGTTCTTC.

This clonotype was counted only a few times. The CDR3 DNA reads as TGTGCCAGCAGCTTAAGTTCTTCCGGCGGGGGGGAGACCCAGTACTTC. It encodes CASSLSSSGGGETQYF. The rearrangement links TRBV7-2 to TRBJ2-5, with 8 bases fitting TRBD2. This CDR3 has 16 amino acids. The V segment lost 2 bases and the J segment 5 bases; nucleotides outside the gene matches: 10. Germline V gene data show CDR1 as SGHTA and CDR2 as FQGNSA.

This chain connects TRBV12-3 or TRBV12-4 to TRBJ2-4; D is perhaps TRBD2 (6 bases). V was shortened by 6 bases and J by 0 bases, with 12 bases between the two germline ends. The CDR3 runs 15 residues. CDR3: CASSPFGGAKNIQYF. Here the CDR3 DNA reads TGTGCCAGCAGCCCCTTCGGGGGAGCCAAAAACATTCAGTACTTC.

The genes are TRBV5-5 and TRBJ2-1; a possible D gene is TRBD1 (5 bases). V lost 4 bases to trimming and J lost 8 bases, with 16 bases between them. This CDR3 is built from 14 residues. Germline V gives CDR1 SGHKS, CDR2 YYEKEE (reference sequence). As DNA, the CDR3 is TGTGCCAGCAGCCCCTGGACAATGGACGATGAGCAGTTCTTC. This codes for CASSPWTMDDEQFF.

The chain joins TRBV5-1 to TRBJ2-2, with unresolved D. This CDR3 is built from 15 residues. The ends were cut back, 0 bases at V and 2 bases at J, with 8 bases in the middle. CDR1 and CDR2 from the germline V gene are SGHRS and YFSETQ. CDR3 amino acids: CASSLASGNTGELFF. The DNA for the CDR3 is TGCGCCAGCAGCTTGGCCTCGGGCAACACCGGGGAGCTGTTTTTT.

This clonotype was counted only a few times. The chain joins TRBV5-6 to TRBJ2-7; 11 bases match TRBD2. V dropped 4 bases and J dropped 3; count of bases not matched to a gene: 9. This CDR3 comprises 16 residues. The germline V gene has CDR1 SGHDT and CDR2 YYEEEE. The CDR3 DNA reads TGTGCCAGCAGCCAACCGCGACTAGCGGGAATCTACGAGCAGTACTTC. Protein sequence: CASSQPRLAGIYEQYF. Full variable domain (rest looked up from reference TRBV5-6 and TRBJ2-7): DAGVTQSPTHLIKTRGQQVTLRCSPKSGHDTVSWYQQALGQGPQFIFQYYEEEERQRGNFPDRFSGHQFPNYSSELNVNALLLGDSALYLCASSQPRLAGIYEQYFGPGTRLTVT.

The chain is built from TRBV15 and TRBJ2-4; no clear D. This CDR3 spans 15 amino acids. The V and J ends lost 3 bases and 0 bases respectively, with 9 bases between them. Germline CDR1 reads LNHNV; CDR2 reads YYDKDF (reference sequence). This chain's CDR3 is CATSRGAVAKNIQYF. CDR3 DNA sequence: TGTGCCACCAGCAGGGGCGCAGTAGCCAAAAACATTCAGTACTTC.

The chain combines TRBV20-1 with TRBJ1-4; possibly TRBD1 for D (6 bases). Trimming pared 4 bases from V and 4 bases from J, leaving 16 bases between. Germline V gene lookup returns CDR1 DFQATT and CDR2 SNEGSKA (reference sequence). This CDR3 contains 15 residues. CDR3 protein: CSAIGAGVLNEKLFF. CDR3 sequence (DNA): TGCAGTGCTATCGGAGCAGGGGTCCTTAATGAAAAACTGTTTTTT.

V is TRBV4-3 and J is TRBJ2-2; the match to TRBD1 covers 8 bases. V dropped 0 bases and J dropped 4; count of bases not matched to a gene: 4. The germline V gene has CDR1 LGHNA and CDR2 YSLEER. The CDR3 has 16 residues. DNA for the CDR3: TGCGCCAGCAGCCAAGAAGGGACAGGCTTCACCGGGGAGCTGTTTTTT. Its translation is CASSQEGTGFTGELFF.

This clonotype was observed a handful of times. This chain's CDR3 is CASGDRGRGNIQYF. CDR3 bases: TGTGCCAGCGGGGACAGGGGGCGCGGAAACATTCAGTACTTC. This chain joins TRBV6-1 and TRBJ2-4; 12 positions agree with TRBD1. The CDR3 spans 14 residues. Trimming removed 8 bases from V and 6 bases from J; junction bases left unmatched: 5. Germline lookup yields CDR1 MNHNS and CDR2 SASEGT.

This clonotype has a handful of counts. The chain joins TRBV5-1 to TRBJ2-7, with D possibly being TRBD1 (6 bases). Germline loops: CDR1 SGHRS, CDR2 YFSETQ. Trimming shortened V by 4 bases and J by 5 bases, and 16 bases separated the two germline ends. This CDR3 spans 14 amino acids. In DNA form, the CDR3 reads TGCGCCAGCAGCACCACAGGGAATCTCGACGAGCAGTACTTC. Translated, it gives CASSTTGNLDEQYF.

The rearrangement links TRBV20-1 to TRBJ2-5, with D hard to call. The CDR3 covers 11 residues. CDR1 is DFQATT, CDR2 SNEGSKA, per germline (reference sequence). Deletions cut 2 bases from V and 4 bases from J, with 5 bases between. The CDR3 sequence: CSARSAETQYF. The CDR3 nucleotides read TGCAGTGCTAGATCCGCAGAGACCCAGTACTTC.

This clonotype has a handful of counts. The chain couples TRBV19 to TRBJ2-5, with 8 bases that match TRBD1. With V trimmed by 6 bases and J by 4 bases, 4 bases remained unmatched. The germline V gene has CDR1 LNHDA and CDR2 SQIVND (reference sequence). The CDR3 extends over 13 amino acids. CDR3 amino acids: CASRDRAPETQYF. The CDR3 DNA reads as TGTGCCAGTAGGGACAGGGCCCCAGAGACCCAGTACTTC.

This clonotype was picked up many times. DNA of the CDR3: TGTGCCAGCAGTGATGGTGGGAAAAGGGACGAGCAGTACTTC. As protein: CASSDGGKRDEQYF. The V call is TRBV2, the J call TRBJ2-7; no reliable D call. Germline V gene data show CDR1 as SNHLY and CDR2 as FYNNEI. Trimming left V 3 bases short and J 5 bases short, with 14 bases between. The CDR3 contains 14 residues.

The chain recombines TRBV4-3 with TRBJ1-6; a weak D match, TRBD1 (5 bases). Trimming removed 1 base at V and 6 bases at J, with 13 bases between. Looked up from germline, CDR1 is LGHNA and CDR2 is YSLEER. The CDR3 sequence is 16 residues long. The CDR3 sequence: CASSQVSNQGNSPLHF. CDR3 sequence (DNA): TGCGCCAGCAGCCAAGTATCTAACCAGGGTAATTCACCCCTCCACTTT.

This clonotype was counted between two and nine times. The chain recombines TRBV20-1 with TRBJ2-7, with a possible D match to TRBD1 (5 bases). CDR1 and CDR2 (germline): DFQATT, SNEGSKA (reference sequence). The length of the CDR3 is 16 residues. The germline V and J ends were trimmed by 1 base and 2 bases, with 18 bases remaining between them. The CDR3 sequence is CSARADGQGHPYEQYF. The DNA of the CDR3 is TGCAGTGCTAGAGCCGATGGACAAGGCCACCCCTACGAGCAGTACTTC.

This clonotype came up a few times. The V call is TRBV20-1, the J call TRBJ1-1; D is perhaps TRBD1 (5 bases). The ends were cut back, 0 bases at V and 0 bases at J, with 14 bases in the middle. CDR3 length: 16 amino acids. Germline assignment: CDR1 DFQATT and CDR2 SNEGSKA (reference sequence). The CDR3 region has the DNA TGCAGTGCTAGAGATTTTCAGACAGTCATGAACACTGAAGCTTTCTTT. Protein product: CSARDFQTVMNTEAFF.

The chain joins TRBV2 to TRBJ2-2; 15 bases are a match to TRBD2. With 4 bases clipped from V and 6 bases from J, the junction kept 6 bases outside the gene matches. Germline CDR1 and CDR2: SNHLY and FYNNEI. This CDR3 spans 17 amino acids. The DNA for the CDR3 is TGTGCCAGCAGTGGGACTAGCGGGGGGGGAATCGCCGGGGAGCTGTTTTTT. Translation gives CASSGTSGGGIAGELFF.

This clonotype has a single count. The chain recombines TRBV5-5 with TRBJ2-7; D ambiguous. V was cut by 2 bases and J by 5 bases, with 11 bases left in between. The length of the CDR3 is 13 residues. Germline V gene lookup returns CDR1 SGHKS and CDR2 YYEKEE (reference sequence). CDR3 amino acids: CASSLPYSDEQYF. The CDR3, as DNA: TGTGCCAGCAGCTTACCCTACAGTGACGAGCAGTACTTC.

The V gene is TRBV5-5, the J gene TRBJ2-1; D not certain. This CDR3 has 12 amino acids. Trimming removed 0 bases from V and 13 bases from J, with 11 bases in between. Germline values: CDR1 SGHKS, CDR2 YYEKEE (reference sequence). The CDR3 DNA reads as TGTGCCAGCAGCTTGGCCATACAGCTCCAGTTCTTC. Protein sequence: CASSLAIQLQFF.

Comments on this clonotype: The junction does not match germline at one end; this may be a read error. The V gene is TRBV5-1, the J gene TRBJ1-6; no definite D call. Germline assignment: CDR1 SGHRS and CDR2 YFSETQ. The CDR3 is 14 residues long. CDR3: CASSLDRVYSPLHF. In DNA form, the CDR3 reads TGCGCCAGCAGCTTGGACCGGGTATATTCCCCCCTCCACTTT.

This clonotype occurred a few times. The chain links TRBV6-2 or TRBV6-3 to TRBJ2-3; TRBD1 matches 9 bases. The CDR3 has 16 amino acids. Germline values: CDR1 MNHEY, CDR2 SVGEGT. The ends lost 5 bases at V and 5 bases at J; junction bases unmatched: 11. The DNA of the CDR3 is TGTGCCAGCAGTGGTCTCGGGACAGGGCGAGGAGATACGCAGTATTTT. Residues: CASSGLGTGRGDTQYF.

The chain joins TRBV4-2 to TRBJ2-7; D is perhaps TRBD1 (5 bases). Germline loops: CDR1 LGHNA, CDR2 YNFKEQ. V gave up 4 bases and J gave up 4 bases, with 14 bases separating them. This CDR3 region has 14 residues. This CDR3 is CASSPVQGDYEQYF. The CDR3 DNA reads TGTGCCAGCAGCCCCGTCCAGGGCGATTACGAGCAGTACTTC.